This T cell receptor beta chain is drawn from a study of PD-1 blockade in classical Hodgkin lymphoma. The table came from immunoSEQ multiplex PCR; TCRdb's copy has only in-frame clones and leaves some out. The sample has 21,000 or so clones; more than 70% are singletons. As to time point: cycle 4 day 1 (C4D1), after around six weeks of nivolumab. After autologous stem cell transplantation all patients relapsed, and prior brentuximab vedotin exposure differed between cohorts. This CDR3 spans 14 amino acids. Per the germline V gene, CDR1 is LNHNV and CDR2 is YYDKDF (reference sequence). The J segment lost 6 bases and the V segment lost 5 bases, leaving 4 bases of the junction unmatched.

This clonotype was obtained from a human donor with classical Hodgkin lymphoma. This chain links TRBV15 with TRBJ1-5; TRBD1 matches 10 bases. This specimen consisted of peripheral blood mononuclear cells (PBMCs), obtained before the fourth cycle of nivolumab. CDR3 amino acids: CATSRDRGLQPQHF. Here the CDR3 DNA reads TGTGCCACCAGCCGGGACAGGGGTCTTCAGCCCCAGCATTTT.